One sample yielded the 6 T cell receptor beta chains listed below, sequenced in a study of T and B cells in COVID-19 patients. TRB was amplified from approximately 250-500 ng of blood genomic DNA. BIOMED2 TRB-A/B primer pools were used in multiplex TRB PCR. Via MiXCR, TCRdb re-called the multiplex PCR reads, giving one row per CDR3 protein. The sample holds some 4,000 distinct CDR3 sequences, approximately 26% seen once. Material: blood. The receptors come from a human donor with active COVID-19. The donor label of this sample is uncertain.

This clonotype was recorded once. A much larger clonotype is one base distant, so this may be a read error. The chain recombines TRBV19 with TRBJ1-3; D uncertain. The CDR3 has 12 amino acids. CDR1 is LNHDA and CDR2 is SQIVND in the germline V gene (reference sequence). V dropped 7 bases and J dropped 3 bases, with 7 bases sitting between them. This chain's CDR3 is CASKRDGNTIYF. CDR3 DNA sequence: TGTGCCAGTAAACGGGATGGAAACACCATATATTTT.

This clonotype was picked up a small number of times. The chain combines TRBV20-1 with TRBJ2-1; D gene uncertain. The CDR3 is 14 residues long. Trimming removed 1 base at V and 9 bases at J, with 16 bases between. From germline, CDR1 is DFQATT and CDR2 SNEGSKA (reference sequence). CDR3 amino acids: CSARGDPTFGEQFF. The CDR3 bases are TGCAGTGCTAGAGGCGACCCCACGTTTGGTGAGCAGTTCTTC.

CDR3: CASSQGDRANTGELFF. The CDR3 nucleotides read TGCGCCAGCAGCCAAGGGGACAGGGCTAACACCGGGGAGCTGTTTTTT. The genes are TRBV4-1 and TRBJ2-2, with 9 bases aligning to TRBD1. Trimming cost V 1 base and J 2 bases; bases outside gene matches: 2. The CDR3 length is 16 residues. Germline-derived CDR1 and CDR2 are MGHRA and YSYEKL.

The CDR3 bases are TGCGCCAGCAGCTTGGTCCCAGGGCGGGAAAAACTGTTTTTT. Translation: CASSLVPGREKLFF. The chain employs TRBV5-1 and TRBJ1-4, with a weak D call TRBD1 (5 bases). Germline CDR1 SGHRS, CDR2 YFSETQ. The CDR3 sequence is 14 residues long. The V gene lost 0 bases and the J gene lost 8 bases, with 11 bases spanning the gap.

This clonotype was found a few times. The V gene is TRBV5-4, the J gene TRBJ1-4; D is perhaps TRBD1 (5 bases). Germline-derived CDR1 and CDR2 are SGHNT and YYREEE (reference sequence). The CDR3 consists of 15 residues. The ends were cut back, 0 bases at V and 5 bases at J, with 11 bases in the middle. The DNA for the CDR3 is TGTGCCAGCAGCTTGGTGGGGACGGGGAATGAAAAACTGTTTTTT. Residues: CASSLVGTGNEKLFF.

Only a few counts were recorded for this clonotype. CDR3 coding DNA: TGTGCCAGCAGGATAGACCCCCGATCCTACGAGCAGTACTTC. Protein product: CASRIDPRSYEQYF. V gene TRBV6-5 combines with J gene TRBJ2-7; D ambiguous. The CDR3 sequence is 14 residues long. Germline CDR1 and CDR2: MNHEY and SVGAGI. Trimming shortened V by 6 bases and J by 1 base, and 13 bases separated the two germline ends.